The clone carrying this T cell receptor (beta chain) came up many times. Its antigen is currently unknown. This sample was included in a study of early T cells in non-severe SARS-CoV-2 infection. Across the whole study: Chains from this unsorted whole-blood bulk RNA could not be paired. General study points: VDJdb-based annotation leaned toward anti-spike CD8 responses and missed private and CD4 specificities.

Attachment of unique molecular identifiers was made to individual cDNA molecules. One entry per CDR3 protein, called by TCRdb with MiXCR from the 5' RACE reads. The sample includes tens of thousands of distinct CDR3 sequences, approximately 5% of them seen just once. From germline, CDR1 is LNHDA and CDR2 SQIVND (reference sequence). The CDR3 totals 14 residues. The V end lost 1 base, the J end lost 2 bases, and 8 bases lay between the germline ends. The clonotype originates from an adult who was a healthcare worker with PCR-confirmed SARS-CoV-2 infection or an uninfected control (not recorded which). Material for sequencing was whole blood. This chain links TRBV19 with TRBJ1-1, with D uncertain. This chain's CDR3 is CASSIVAGNTEAFF. As DNA, the CDR3 is TGTGCCAGTAGTATAGTAGCAGGAAACACTGAAGCTTTCTTT.